The next 4 T cell receptor beta chains were all read from a single sample in a study of spatial heterogeneity in lung cancer. TCRdb independently ran MiXCR on the 5' RACE reads; one entry per CDR3 protein. The repertoire holds roughly 4,800 distinct CDR3 sequences, with around 20% as singletons. Time point reported: sample taken at primary tumor resection. Researchers sequenced whole RNA taken from tumor, nontumor lung or frozen PBMC without sorting. The source material was normal lung tissue next to the tumor, sampled at surgery. The receptor set was obtained from a male donor with early-stage non-small cell lung cancer.

This clonotype counts as medium-sized. This chain uses TRBV28 with TRBJ2-5; TRBD2 matches at 14 bases. CDR1 MDHEN and CDR2 SYDVKM come from the germline V gene. The trim removed 5 bases at V and 4 bases at J, leaving 9 bases unmatched. There are 17 residues in the CDR3. The CDR3 DNA follows: TGTGCCAGCAGTCTACCGGGACTAGCGGGAGTAGGAGAGACCCAGTACTTC. This sequence encodes CASSLPGLAGVGETQYF.

This clonotype was detected a few times. The rearrangement uses TRBV19 and TRBJ2-2; a possible D gene is TRBD1 (6 bases). CDR3 size: 14 residues. The V gene lost 10 bases and the J gene lost 2 bases, with 14 bases spanning the gap. In germline, CDR1 is LNHDA, CDR2 SQIVND (reference sequence). The CDR3 region has the DNA TGTGCCACCTCCGACAGGACTAACACCGGGGAGCTGTTTTTT. This gives the protein CATSDRTNTGELFF.

This clonotype showed up just a few times. The rearrangement joins TRBV29-1 to TRBJ2-3; D gene unclear. This CDR3 is built from 13 residues. In germline, CDR1 is SQVTM, CDR2 ANQGSEA. Trimming removed 6 bases at V and 3 bases at J, with 13 bases between. CDR3 amino acids: CSVDGPSTDTQYF. CDR3 DNA: TGCAGCGTCGACGGGCCCTCTACAGATACGCAGTATTTT.

This clonotype rates as medium-sized (0.01 to 0.1%). The chain uses TRBV28 and TRBJ2-2; the D gene is possibly TRBD2 (6 bases). V was trimmed by 7 bases and J by 1 base, leaving 13 bases between them. From germline, CDR1 is MDHEN and CDR2 SYDVKM. CDR3 length: 15 residues. The CDR3 sequence is CASKRDWGNTGELFF. As DNA, the CDR3 is TGTGCCAGCAAGAGGGACTGGGGGAACACCGGGGAGCTGTTTTTT.